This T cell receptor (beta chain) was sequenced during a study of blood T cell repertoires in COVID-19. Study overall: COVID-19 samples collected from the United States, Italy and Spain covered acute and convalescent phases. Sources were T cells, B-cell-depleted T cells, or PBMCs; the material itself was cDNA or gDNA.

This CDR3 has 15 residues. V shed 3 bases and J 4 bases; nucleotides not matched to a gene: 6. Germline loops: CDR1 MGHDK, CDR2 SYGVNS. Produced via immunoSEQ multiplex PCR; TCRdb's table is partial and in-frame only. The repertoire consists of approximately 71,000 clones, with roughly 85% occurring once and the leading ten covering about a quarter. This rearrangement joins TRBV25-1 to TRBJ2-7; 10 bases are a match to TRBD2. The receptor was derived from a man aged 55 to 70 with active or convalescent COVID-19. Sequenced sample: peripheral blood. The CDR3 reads CASSDQASGGYEQYF. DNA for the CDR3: TGTGCCAGCAGTGATCAGGCTAGCGGGGGTTACGAGCAGTACTTC.